This T cell receptor (beta chain) is from a study of cytotoxic CD8 clonotypes in ibrutinib-treated CLL. This clone turned up a few times. The CDR3 consists of 10 residues. Trimming removed 4 bases at V and 7 bases at J, with 2 bases between. TCRdb's table, derived via immunoSEQ multiplex PCR, lists solely in-frame clones and lacks some. The sample has about 300,000 clones, roughly 76% seen once. The starting material was PBMCs, obtained at disease progression, from a patient treated with ibrutinib. The receptor's source is a human donor with chronic lymphocytic leukemia. The chain recombines TRBV23-1 with TRBJ2-1; D unclear. TRBV23-1 is known as an ORF, though its function is uncertain. The CDR3: CASSRNEQFF. The CDR3, as DNA: TGCGCCAGCAGTCGAAATGAGCAGTTCTTC.